The TCR beta chain described here comes from a study of Ad26.COV2.S vaccination and SARS-CoV-2 variants. For the study at large: Intramuscular Ad26.COV2.S doses were given once or twice, 56 days apart.

Generated by immunoSEQ multiplex PCR, the TCRdb table keeps only in-frame clones and is missing some. The sample shows around 250,000 clones, around 88% of them seen only once. The germline gives CDR1 SGDLS, CDR2 YYNGEE. This CDR3 has 14 amino acids. V shed 1 base, J shed 6 bases, and the junction held 5 bases outside the gene matches. Treatment denoted: around 19 received Ad26.COV2.S at low or high dose, single or two shots; about 5 received placebo; per-sample allocation not given. Each sample was drawn 63 days after the first injection (of vaccine or placebo). The sequence was collected from a person between 18 and 60 years old who received the Ad26.COV2.S COVID-19 vaccine or a placebo. Sequenced material: peripheral blood, taken in a trial of Ad26.COV2.S vaccine versus placebo. The J gene is TRBJ2-3, the V gene TRBV9; 7 bases line up with TRBD2. As DNA, the CDR3 is TGTGCCAGCAGCGTAAGCTGGGAGGGCGATACGCAGTATTTT. Its translation is CASSVSWEGDTQYF.